This TCR beta chain was obtained from a study of blood T cell repertoires in COVID-19. The data were produced by immunoSEQ multiplex PCR, yet TCRdb's version contains in-frame clones alone and is incomplete. The sample records 200,000 to 250,000 clones, around 88% being singletons. The CDR3 extends over 15 amino acids. Trimming removed 4 bases at V and 4 bases at J, with 16 bases between. Germline-derived CDR1 and CDR2 are SEHNR and FQNEAQ (reference sequence). Enrolled through a virtual design, the participants were between roughly 18 and 100 years of age and came from about two dozen US areas. The clonotype comes from a woman between 50 and 59 years old with acute COVID-19. The sample comprised PBMCs or T cells enriched from blood (not recorded which). This sequence joins TRBV7-9 and TRBJ2-5; D is possibly TRBD1 (6 bases). The CDR3 here is CASSSDRKSAETQYF. The DNA for the CDR3 is TGTGCCAGCAGCTCTGACAGGAAATCGGCAGAGACCCAGTACTTC.